The 26 T cell receptor beta chains below were found in one sample sequenced in a study of identical twins. MiXCR, applied by TCRdb to the 5' RACE reads, yields one record per CDR3 protein. Here the sample spans roughly 240,000 distinct CDR3 sequences, about 7.5% being singletons. The same data also contributed to another study, on yellow fever vaccine responses in identical twins.

The specimen was CD8+ T cells sorted from blood. The source of these receptors is a young woman in good health.

In this sample, this clonotype turned up many times. V and J are TRBV27 and TRBJ2-7; maybe TRBD2 (6 bases). CDR3 length: 14 residues. Germline lookup yields CDR1 MNHEY and CDR2 SMNVEV (reference sequence). Trimming shortened V by 5 bases and J by 3 bases, and 14 bases separated the two germline ends. The CDR3: CASSTTGGGYEQYF. DNA of the CDR3: TGTGCCAGCAGTACTACCGGGGGAGGCTACGAGCAGTACTTC.

The rearrangement joins TRBV28 to TRBJ1-5; D not resolved. The V gene's germline CDR1 is MDHEN and CDR2 SYDVKM. The CDR3 runs to 14 residues. Trimming pared 11 bases from V and 5 bases from J, leaving 19 bases between. The CDR3 sequence: CAVLGRGTYQPQHF. In DNA, the CDR3 is TGTGCCGTCCTTGGTCGGGGTACCTATCAGCCCCAGCATTTT.

This clonotype has a handful of counts. The rearrangement uses TRBV13 and TRBJ2-5; 7 nucleotides line up with TRBD1. After removal of 5 bases from V and 2 bases from J, the junction contained 8 bases not matched to a gene. Looked up from germline, CDR1 is PRHDT and CDR2 is FYEKMQ (reference sequence). The CDR3 sequence is 15 residues long. The CDR3 sequence is CASSPGQADQETQYF. The DNA for the CDR3 is TGTGCCAGCAGCCCTGGACAGGCCGATCAAGAGACCCAGTACTTC.

This clonotype was detected a few times. The J gene is TRBJ1-4, the V gene TRBV6-5; D might be TRBD1 (5 bases). The V end lost 2 bases, the J end lost 5 bases, and 15 bases lay between the germline ends. Germline V gene lookup returns CDR1 MNHEY and CDR2 SVGAGI. This CDR3 region has 16 residues. CDR3 amino acids: CASSYGRAVENEKLFF. The CDR3 DNA sequence: TGTGCCAGCAGTTACGGCAGGGCGGTGGAGAATGAAAAACTGTTTTTT.

This clonotype was seen only a few times. The chain employs TRBV9 and TRBJ2-7; D might be TRBD1 (6 bases). CDR1 and CDR2 (germline): SGDLS, YYNGEE. V was shortened by 0 bases and J by 1 base, with 8 bases between the two germline ends. The CDR3 consists of 14 residues. CDR3 nucleotides: TGTGCCAGCAGCGTAGAGGGGGAATCCTACGAGCAGTACTTC. Translated, it gives CASSVEGESYEQYF.

This clonotype has only a few counts. The chain links TRBV28 to TRBJ2-1, with 7 bases that match TRBD1. The CDR3 sequence is 14 residues long. Germline loops: CDR1 MDHEN, CDR2 SYDVKM. Trimming at V came to 6 bases and at J to 10 bases, leaving 12 bases not matched to a gene. The CDR3 DNA reads as TGTGCCAGCAGCTCACAGGGGTCATTAGGGGAGCAGTTCTTC. Translating it yields CASSSQGSLGEQFF.

CDR3 sequence: CAISDPRTSGGMTDTQYF. DNA for the CDR3: TGTGCCATCAGTGACCCGAGGACTAGCGGGGGGATGACAGATACGCAGTATTTT. The chain recombines TRBV10-3 with TRBJ2-3; the match to TRBD2 covers 14 bases. This CDR3 has 18 residues. With 3 bases clipped from V and 3 bases from J, the junction kept 8 bases outside the gene matches. Germline loops: CDR1 ENHRY, CDR2 SYGVKD.

This clonotype was found many times. The CDR3 loop is CASSYNFQGLAGGSGPQETQYF. The CDR3 DNA follows: TGTGCCAGCAGTTACAATTTTCAGGGACTAGCGGGGGGCTCTGGGCCCCAAGAGACCCAGTACTTC. V and J are TRBV6-2 or TRBV6-3 and TRBJ2-5; the match to TRBD2 covers 15 bases. The CDR3 runs 22 residues. Looked up from germline, CDR1 is MNHEY and CDR2 is SVGEGT. V lost 2 bases to trimming and J lost 1 base; unmatched junction nucleotides: 17.

This clonotype was detected many times. The V call is TRBV9, the J call TRBJ1-3; D remains unclear. The CDR3 loop spans 18 amino acids. Per germline, CDR1 SGDLS and CDR2 YYNGEE. The V end lost 0 bases, the J end lost 0 bases, and 16 bases lay between the germline ends. The CDR3 sequence is CASSVDWQTFNSGNTIYF. CDR3 nucleotide sequence: TGTGCCAGCAGCGTAGATTGGCAGACTTTTAACTCTGGAAACACCATATATTTT.

This clonotype was recorded many times. The genes are TRBV20-1 and TRBJ1-6; 10 bases are a match to TRBD1. Trimming cost V 6 bases and J 5 bases; bases outside gene matches: 4. Per the germline V gene, CDR1 is DFQATT and CDR2 is SNEGSKA (reference sequence). The CDR3 spans 14 residues. The CDR3 DNA sequence: TGCAGTGCCCCCGGGACAGGGGATAATTCACCCCTCCACTTT. Its protein product is CSAPGTGDNSPLHF.

The chain links TRBV5-5 to TRBJ2-5, with TRBD1 matching 9 bases. The trim removed 0 bases at V and 5 bases at J, leaving 14 bases unmatched. The CDR3 spans 18 residues. The germline V gene has CDR1 SGHKS and CDR2 YYEKEE (reference sequence). The CDR3 region is CASSLEVSWGTGTETQYF. In nucleotides, the CDR3 is TGTGCCAGCAGCTTGGAAGTTTCATGGGGGACAGGGACGGAGACCCAGTACTTC.

The chain uses TRBV7-2 and TRBJ1-3; D uncertain. Germline V gene data show CDR1 as SGHTA and CDR2 as FQGNSA. This CDR3 comprises 14 residues. V gave up 2 bases and J gave up 3 bases, with 8 bases separating them. For the CDR3, the DNA is TGTGCCAGCAGCTTATATGGCGATGGAAACACCATATATTTT. Translation: CASSLYGDGNTIYF.

This clonotype was counted many times. J is TRBJ2-1 and V is TRBV6-1; 9 bases map to TRBD2. The CDR3 extends over 14 amino acids. The germline gives CDR1 MNHNS, CDR2 SASEGT. V shed 10 bases and J 7 bases; nucleotides not matched to a gene: 11. The CDR3 loop reads CAIKPGLASNEQFF. For the CDR3, the DNA is TGTGCCATCAAGCCGGGACTAGCTTCTAATGAGCAGTTCTTC.

The J gene is TRBJ2-1, the V gene TRBV27, with D hard to call. V was trimmed by 5 bases and J by 4 bases, leaving 9 bases between them. The CDR3 is made up of 13 amino acids. Germline assignment: CDR1 MNHEY and CDR2 SMNVEV (reference sequence). For the CDR3, the DNA is TGTGCCAGCAGTCCCTCGGCGTACAATGAGCAGTTCTTC. Protein: CASSPSAYNEQFF.

The chain is built from TRBV7-9 and TRBJ2-3; 10 bases line up with TRBD1. This CDR3 has 16 amino acids. Germline CDR1 reads SEHNR; CDR2 reads FQNEAQ (reference sequence). The V segment lost 5 bases and the J segment 3 bases; nucleotides outside the gene matches: 8. Written as DNA, the CDR3 is TGTGCCAGCAGCACACAGACAGGGGGCTGGACAGATACGCAGTATTTT. Translated, it gives CASSTQTGGWTDTQYF.

This clonotype was seen at least ten times. This chain connects TRBV7-8 to TRBJ2-3, with 11 bases identical to TRBD2. The CDR3 sequence is 16 residues long. With V trimmed by 4 bases and J by 2 bases, 5 bases remained unmatched. In germline, CDR1 is SGHVS, CDR2 FQNEAQ. Here the CDR3 reads CASSSRTSGLTDTQYF. CDR3 sequence (DNA): TGTGCCAGCAGCTCCCGGACTAGCGGGCTCACAGATACGCAGTATTTT. Drawing the rest from reference TRBV7-8 and TRBJ2-3, the complete variable domain is GAGVSQSPRYKVAKRGQDVALRCDPISGHVSLFWYQQALGQGPEFLTYFQNEAQLDKSGLPSDRFFAERPEGSVSTLKIQRTQQEDSAVYLCASSSRTSGLTDTQYFGPGTRLTVL.

This clonotype was counted only a few times. The chain's CDR3 is CASSHQFPDNEQFF. The CDR3 DNA is TGCGCCAGCAGCCATCAATTCCCGGACAATGAGCAGTTCTTC. The rearrangement links TRBV4-1 to TRBJ2-1; no firm D call. Germline values: CDR1 MGHRA, CDR2 YSYEKL. The CDR3 is made up of 14 amino acids. Trimming removed 3 bases at V and 5 bases at J, with 11 bases between.

V gene TRBV11-2 combines with J gene TRBJ2-3, with unresolved D. In germline, CDR1 is SGHAT, CDR2 FQNNGV. Trimming took off 5 bases at V and 3 bases at J, with 18 bases between the two ends. The CDR3 runs to 16 residues. CDR3 in amino acids: CASSPTQKSRTDTQYF. The CDR3 DNA sequence: TGTGCCAGCAGCCCAACGCAAAAATCTAGGACAGATACGCAGTATTTT.

Concerning this clonotype itself: This may stem from a read error, because a much larger clone lies one nucleotide away. This rearrangement joins TRBV7-6 to TRBJ2-3; 15 bases are a match to TRBD2. CDR1 and CDR2 from the germline V gene are SGHVS and FNYEAQ. The CDR3 is made up of 19 amino acids. CDR3 protein: CASSPGLAGGESYTDMQYF. The CDR3, as DNA: TGTGCCAGCAGCCCCGGACTAGCGGGAGGGGAGTCTTACACAGATATGCAGTATTTT.

The sample holds many counts of this clonotype. This chain joins TRBV5-1 and TRBJ2-1; possible D gene TRBD2, 5 bases. Germline V CDR1 and CDR2: SGHRS, YFSETQ. This CDR3 contains 13 residues. V lost 7 bases to trimming and J lost 4 bases, with 12 bases between them. As DNA, the CDR3 is TGCGCCAGCTCGGCGGGCATTTACAATGAGCAGTTCTTC. Translated: CASSAGIYNEQFF.

This clonotype was picked up a small number of times. The chain employs TRBV7-6 and TRBJ2-7; TRBD1 matches 11 bases. This CDR3 spans 15 amino acids. Trimming took 3 bases from V and 0 from J; bases not matched to a gene: 1. Germline CDR1 reads SGHVS; CDR2 reads FNYEAQ. CDR3 coding DNA: TGTGCCAGCAGCTTCGGGACAGGGGGCTCCTACGAGCAGTACTTC. Its protein is CASSFGTGGSYEQYF.

Ten or more counts support this clonotype. This rearrangement joins TRBV5-6 to TRBJ2-3, with D possibly matching TRBD1 (5 bases). With 0 bases removed from V and 4 bases from J, the gap between germline ends came to 9 bases. The CDR3 is made up of 14 amino acids. Germline-derived CDR1 and CDR2 are SGHDT and YYEEEE. In nucleotides, the CDR3 is TGTGCCAGCAGCTTGGCCTTAGGGGCAGATACGCAGTATTTT. As protein: CASSLALGADTQYF.

V usage is TRBV27 and J usage is TRBJ2-7; no clear D gene. The CDR3 totals 13 residues. V lost 3 bases and J lost 3, with 9 bases in between. Per germline, CDR1 MNHEY and CDR2 SMNVEV (reference sequence). The CDR3 DNA reads TGTGCCAGCAGTTTTGCAGCGTACTACGAGCAGTACTTC. This sequence encodes CASSFAAYYEQYF.

This clonotype was seen ten or more times. The J gene is TRBJ2-7, the V gene TRBV4-1, with 12 bases that match TRBD2. V shed 0 bases, J shed 3 bases, and the junction held 3 bases outside the gene matches. The CDR3 is 16 residues long. In germline, CDR1 is MGHRA, CDR2 YSYEKL. CDR3 loop: CASSQDGLAGNYEQYF. The CDR3 coding sequence is TGCGCCAGCAGCCAAGATGGACTAGCGGGAAACTACGAGCAGTACTTC.

The V gene is TRBV9, the J gene TRBJ1-4, with D perhaps matching TRBD1 (5 bases). CDR1 is SGDLS, CDR2 YYNGEE, per germline. V shed 4 bases and J shed 5 bases, with 12 bases lying between them. The CDR3 covers 14 residues. In nucleotides, the CDR3 is TGTGCCAGCAGCTCGAGCCGGGACAATGAAAAACTGTTTTTT. Translating gives CASSSSRDNEKLFF. The variable domain in full, with the rest retrieved from reference TRBV9 and TRBJ1-4, is DSGVTQTPKHLITATGQRVTLRCSPRSGDLSVYWYQQSLDQGLQFLIQYYNGEERAKGNILERFSAQQFPDLHSELNLSSLELGDSALYFCASSSSRDNEKLFFGSGTQLSVL.

J is TRBJ2-7 and V is TRBV10-3; D not resolved. Germline CDR1 ENHRY, CDR2 SYGVKD. The CDR3 is 11 amino acids. V was pared by 2 bases and J by 5 bases, with 4 bases between. As DNA, the CDR3 is TGTGCCATCAGTGAGGGTGACGAGCAGTACTTC. Protein: CAISEGDEQYF.